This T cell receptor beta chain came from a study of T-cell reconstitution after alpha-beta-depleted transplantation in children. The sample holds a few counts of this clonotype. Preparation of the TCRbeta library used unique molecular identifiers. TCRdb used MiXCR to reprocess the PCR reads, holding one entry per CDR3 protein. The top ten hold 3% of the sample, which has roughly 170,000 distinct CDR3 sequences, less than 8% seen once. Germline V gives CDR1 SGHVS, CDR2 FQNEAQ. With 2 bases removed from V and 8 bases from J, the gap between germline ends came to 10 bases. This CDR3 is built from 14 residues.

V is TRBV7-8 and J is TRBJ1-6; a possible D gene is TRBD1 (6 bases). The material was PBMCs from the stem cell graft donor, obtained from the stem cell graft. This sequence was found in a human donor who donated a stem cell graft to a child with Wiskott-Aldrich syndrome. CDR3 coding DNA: TGTGCCAGCAGCTTATACAGGGAAGATTCACCCCTCCACTTT. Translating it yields CASSLYREDSPLHF. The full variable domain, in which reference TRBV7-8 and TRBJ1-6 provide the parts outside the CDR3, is GAGVSQSPRYKVAKRGQDVALRCDPISGHVSLFWYQQALGQGPEFLTYFQNEAQLDKSGLPSDRFFAERPEGSVSTLKIQRTQQEDSAVYLCASSLYREDSPLHFGNGTRLTVT.